Below, 20 T cell receptor beta chains from the same sample are listed, as sequenced in a study of early T cells in non-severe SARS-CoV-2 infection (dated by TCRdb to about 2021). The method behind the library was 5' RACE. TCRdb lists the instrument as NextSeq 500. TCRdb reprocessed the public reads (quality trimming at Q25 with fastp, clone calling with MiXCR) and kept in-frame beta chains. Every distinct CDR3 protein forms one entry, paired with its most common genes and DNA. The sample table contains approximately 64,000 distinct CDR3 sequences; only one count was recorded for 18% of them. Over 8% of the sample is held by the ten biggest clonotypes. The material sequenced was whole blood, taken at baseline. These receptors were collected from an adult who was a healthcare worker with PCR-confirmed SARS-CoV-2 infection or an uninfected control (not recorded which).

V and J are TRBV9 and TRBJ2-3; no definite D call. CDR3 length: 15 amino acids. Germline V lookup: CDR1 SGDLS, CDR2 YYNGEE. Deletions cut 4 bases from V and 3 bases from J, with 15 bases between. The CDR3 sequence: CASSPQDLKTDTQYF. The DNA for the CDR3 is TGTGCCAGCAGCCCCCAAGACCTCAAAACAGATACGCAGTATTTT.

This clonotype has ten or more counts. This rearrangement joins TRBV18 to TRBJ1-2; 8 bases align to TRBD1. Trimming took 2 bases from V and 7 from J; bases not matched to a gene: 6. CDR1 KGHSH and CDR2 LQKENI come from the germline V gene. The length of the CDR3 is 14 residues. As DNA, the CDR3 is TGTGCCAGCTCACCAACGGGACAGGCACCTGGCTACACCTTC. It translates to CASSPTGQAPGYTF.

This clonotype was seen at least ten times. The chain combines TRBV28 with TRBJ2-6, with D possibly matching TRBD1 (5 bases). V lost 7 bases to trimming and J lost 2 bases, with 12 bases between them. The germline CDR1 and CDR2 sequences are MDHEN and SYDVKM. The length of the CDR3 is 15 residues. CDR3 protein: CASNRGSAGANVLTF. CDR3 nucleotides: TGTGCCAGCAATAGGGGAAGCGCTGGGGCCAACGTCCTGACTTTC.

This chain uses TRBV6-2 or TRBV6-3 with TRBJ1-3; D unclear. The CDR3 covers 15 residues. Deletions cut 4 bases from V and 0 bases from J, with 10 bases between. Germline CDR1 MNHEY, CDR2 SVGEGT. CDR3 sequence: CASSSRVVSGNTIYF. CDR3 in DNA: TGTGCCAGCAGTTCCCGGGTCGTCTCTGGAAACACCATATATTTT.

The chain couples TRBV15 to TRBJ2-1; 9 bases agree with TRBD2. The V gene's germline CDR1 is LNHNV and CDR2 YYDKDF (reference sequence). The CDR3 loop spans 22 amino acids. V shed 5 bases, J shed 4 bases, and the junction held 27 bases outside the gene matches. The CDR3 loop is CATSGGVFTGTSYVVVYNEQFF. For the CDR3, the DNA is TGTGCCACCAGCGGGGGGGTCTTCACCGGGACTAGCTACGTAGTAGTTTACAATGAGCAGTTCTTC. Using reference TRBV15 and TRBJ2-1 for the parts outside the CDR3, the full variable domain is DAMVIQNPRYQVTQFGKPVTLSCSQTLNHNVMYWYQQKSSQAPKLLFHYYDKDFNNEADTPDNFQSRRPNTSFCFLDIRSPGLGDTAMYLCATSGGVFTGTSYVVVYNEQFFGPGTRLTVL.

This rearrangement joins TRBV7-2 to TRBJ1-1; D might be TRBD1 (5 bases). Trimming pared 5 bases from V and 1 base from J, leaving 11 bases between. Germline CDR1 reads SGHTA; CDR2 reads FQGNSA. The CDR3 covers 14 residues. CDR3 nucleotide sequence: TGTGCCAGCAGCACTAGTGGGGGGAACACTGAAGCTTTCTTT. As protein: CASSTSGGNTEAFF.

This clonotype was counted only a few times. CDR3 sequence: CASSQDRVDVDTQYF. CDR3 sequence (DNA): TGTGCCAGCAGTCAAGACAGGGTTGATGTGGATACGCAGTATTTT. The rearrangement joins TRBV2 to TRBJ2-3; TRBD1 matches 7 bases. Germline loops: CDR1 SNHLY, CDR2 FYNNEI. After removal of 5 bases from V and 6 bases from J, the junction contained 11 bases not matched to a gene. The CDR3 is 15 amino acids.

This clonotype was recorded a few times. V usage is TRBV7-2 and J usage is TRBJ1-2; 10 nucleotides line up with TRBD1. Per the germline V gene, CDR1 is SGHTA and CDR2 is FQGNSA. CDR3 length: 15 residues. Trimming took 5 bases from V and 7 from J; bases not matched to a gene: 10. In nucleotides, the CDR3 is TGTGCCAGCAGCGCGAGACAGGGGGCCTATCTTGGCTACACCTTC. Translation: CASSARQGAYLGYTF.

This clonotype was seen a handful of times. The genes are TRBV7-8 and TRBJ2-1; the match to TRBD1 covers 7 bases. The J segment lost 5 bases and the V segment lost 2 bases, leaving 3 bases of the junction unmatched. The CDR3 is 14 residues long. Germline assignment: CDR1 SGHVS and CDR2 FQNEAQ. In DNA form, the CDR3 reads TGTGCCAGCAGCTTACTGGGACAGAACAATGAGCAGTTCTTC. It yields the protein CASSLLGQNNEQFF.

This chain uses TRBV24-1 with TRBJ2-1; D gene unclear. Trimming took off 6 bases at V and 6 bases at J, with 5 bases between the two ends. The CDR3 consists of 11 residues. The germline V gene encodes CDR1 KGHDR and CDR2 SFDVKD. The DNA of the CDR3 is TGTGCCACCAGTTTCCTCAATGAGCAGTTCTTC. It encodes CATSFLNEQFF.

This clonotype is medium-sized in the sample. The chain employs TRBV7-8 and TRBJ2-2, with 13 positions matching TRBD2. V lost 5 bases, J lost 7 bases, and 7 bases stayed unmatched. Germline loops: CDR1 SGHVS, CDR2 FQNEAQ. The CDR3 loop spans 16 amino acids. The CDR3 loop is CASSELAGGPVGELFF. The CDR3, as DNA: TGTGCCAGCAGCGAACTAGCGGGGGGGCCGGTCGGGGAGCTGTTTTTT. Drawing the rest from reference TRBV7-8 and TRBJ2-2, the complete variable domain is GAGVSQSPRYKVAKRGQDVALRCDPISGHVSLFWYQQALGQGPEFLTYFQNEAQLDKSGLPSDRFFAERPEGSVSTLKIQRTQQEDSAVYLCASSELAGGPVGELFFGEGSRLTVL.

This clonotype was seen at least ten times. The V and J genes are TRBV29-1 and TRBJ2-3; weak D call: TRBD1 (6 bases). CDR1 is SQVTM and CDR2 is ANQGSEA in the germline V gene. Trimming removed 5 bases from V and 2 bases from J, with 14 bases in between. This CDR3 comprises 14 residues. CDR3 nucleotides: TGCAGCGTTTCGCGGACAGCAACCACAGATACGCAGTATTTT. Translation gives CSVSRTATTDTQYF.

The rearrangement links TRBV6-1 to TRBJ1-5, with D uncertain. Germline V gene data show CDR1 as MNHNS and CDR2 as SASEGT. The CDR3 contains 14 residues. Trimming cost V 7 bases and J 1 base, with 11 bases left between them. CDR3 DNA sequence: TGTGCCAGCAATGGACCCTCAAGCAATCAGCCCCAGCATTTT. This codes for CASNGPSSNQPQHF.

This clonotype was counted a few times. This rearrangement joins TRBV6-5 to TRBJ1-3; TRBD1 matches 10 bases. After removal of 1 base from V and 6 bases from J, the junction contained 9 bases not matched to a gene. Germline V gene sequence: CDR1 MNHEY, CDR2 SVGAGI. This CDR3 is built from 17 residues. The CDR3 nucleotides are TGTGCCAGCAGTTACTACCTGGGACAGGGGATCCAAAACACCATATATTTT. It codes for CASSYYLGQGIQNTIYF.

In its sample, this clonotype was seen many times. This sequence joins TRBV2 and TRBJ2-5; D uncertain. There are 12 residues in the CDR3. Per germline, CDR1 SNHLY and CDR2 FYNNEI. V was pared by 5 bases and J by 5 bases, with 9 bases between. The CDR3 protein is CASSPHGETQYF. The CDR3, as DNA: TGTGCCAGCAGTCCACATGGGGAGACCCAGTACTTC.

The chain combines TRBV11-3 with TRBJ2-1, with 9 bases identical to TRBD1. V was clipped by 5 bases and J by 6 bases; unmatched bases: 2. Germline CDR1 and CDR2: SGHNT and YENEEA. This CDR3 contains 13 residues. CDR3 loop: CASSPGQGNEQFF. CDR3 nucleotides: TGTGCCAGCAGCCCGGGACAGGGCAATGAGCAGTTCTTC.

The gene calls are TRBV6-1 and TRBJ1-2; 8 nucleotides align to TRBD1. Germline lookup yields CDR1 MNHNS and CDR2 SASEGT. V was pared by 8 bases and J by 5 bases, with 1 base of the junction left unmatched. This CDR3 is built from 11 residues. The CDR3: CASWTGYGYTF. The CDR3 coding sequence is TGTGCCAGCTGGACAGGGTATGGCTACACCTTC.

This clonotype was observed a few times. The chain has TRBV28 and TRBJ2-7; TRBD1 agrees at 9 bases. The CDR3 is 15 residues long. With 6 bases clipped from V and 5 bases from J, the junction kept 11 bases outside the gene matches. CDR1 and CDR2 (germline): MDHEN, SYDVKM. The CDR3 reads CASRTGQGRINEQYF. CDR3 nucleotide sequence: TGTGCCAGCAGGACCGGACAGGGGAGGATTAACGAGCAGTACTTC.

In this sample, this clonotype turned up a few times. The chain is built from TRBV2 and TRBJ2-5; TRBD1 matches 7 bases. With 5 bases clipped from V and 4 bases from J, the junction kept 4 bases outside the gene matches. CDR1 is SNHLY, CDR2 FYNNEI, per germline. The CDR3 has 13 residues. CDR3 in amino acids: CASSYRGSETQYF. The CDR3 DNA sequence: TGTGCCAGCAGTTACAGGGGATCAGAGACCCAGTACTTC. The full variable domain, its missing parts supplied by reference TRBV2 and TRBJ2-5, is EPEVTQTPSHQVTQMGQEVILRCVPISNHLYFYWYRQILGQKVEFLVSFYNNEISEKSEIFDDQFSVERPDGSNFTLKIRSTKLEDSAMYFCASSYRGSETQYFGPGTRLLVL.

This clonotype was seen many times. V and J are TRBV4-2 and TRBJ2-3; the match to TRBD2 covers 9 bases. Germline V lookup: CDR1 LGHNA, CDR2 YNFKEQ. V lost 0 bases and J lost 4; bases outside the gene matches: 2. There are 15 residues in the CDR3. CDR3 nucleotide sequence: TGTGCCAGCAGCCAAGAGCGGGGGGGCCCAGATACGCAGTATTTT. Translation gives CASSQERGGPDTQYF.